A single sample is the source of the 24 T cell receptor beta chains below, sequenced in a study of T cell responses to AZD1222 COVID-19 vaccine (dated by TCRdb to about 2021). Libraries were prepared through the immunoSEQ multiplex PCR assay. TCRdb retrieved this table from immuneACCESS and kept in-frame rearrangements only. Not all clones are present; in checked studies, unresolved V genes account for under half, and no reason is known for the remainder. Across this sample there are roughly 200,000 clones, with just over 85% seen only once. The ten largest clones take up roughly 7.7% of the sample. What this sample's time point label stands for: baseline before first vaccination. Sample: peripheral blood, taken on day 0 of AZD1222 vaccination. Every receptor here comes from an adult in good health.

As DNA, the CDR3 is TGCGCCAGCAGCTTGGGCAGGGCGGACCCACAAGAGACCCAGTACTTC. This translates into CASSLGRADPQETQYF. The chain couples TRBV5-1 to TRBJ2-5, with D perhaps matching TRBD1 (5 bases). Germline assignment: CDR1 SGHRS and CDR2 YFSETQ. The CDR3 sequence is 16 residues long. Trimming shortened V by 0 bases and J by 2 bases, and 14 bases separated the two germline ends. Drawing the rest from reference TRBV5-1 and TRBJ2-5, the complete variable domain is KAGVTQTPRYLIKTRGQQVTLSCSPISGHRSVSWYQQTPGQGLQFLFEYFSETQRNKGNFPGRFSGRQFSNSRSEMNVSTLELGDSALYLCASSLGRADPQETQYFGPGTRLLVL.

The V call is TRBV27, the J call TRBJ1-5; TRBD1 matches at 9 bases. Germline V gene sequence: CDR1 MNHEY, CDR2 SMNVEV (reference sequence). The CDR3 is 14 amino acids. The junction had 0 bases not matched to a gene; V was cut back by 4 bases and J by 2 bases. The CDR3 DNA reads TGTGCCAGCAGTTACAGGGGGCGCAATCAGCCCCAGCATTTT. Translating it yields CASSYRGRNQPQHF.

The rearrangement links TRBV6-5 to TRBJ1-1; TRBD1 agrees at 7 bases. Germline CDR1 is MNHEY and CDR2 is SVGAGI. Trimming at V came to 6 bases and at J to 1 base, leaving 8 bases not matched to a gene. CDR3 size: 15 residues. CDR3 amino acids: CASRRLQGRNTEAFF. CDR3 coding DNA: TGTGCCAGCAGGAGGCTACAGGGGAGGAACACTGAAGCTTTCTTT.

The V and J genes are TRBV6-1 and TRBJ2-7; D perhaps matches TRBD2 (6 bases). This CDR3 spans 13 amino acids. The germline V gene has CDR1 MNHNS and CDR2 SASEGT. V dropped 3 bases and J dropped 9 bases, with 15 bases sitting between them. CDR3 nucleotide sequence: TGTGCCAGCAGTGAGTCGGGAGCTCCGGGGCAGTACTTC. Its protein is CASSESGAPGQYF.

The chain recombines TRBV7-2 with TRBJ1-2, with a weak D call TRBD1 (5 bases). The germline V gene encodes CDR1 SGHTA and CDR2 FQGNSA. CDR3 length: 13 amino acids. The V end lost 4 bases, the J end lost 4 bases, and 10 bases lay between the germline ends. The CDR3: CASSSQGVYGYTF. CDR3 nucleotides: TGTGCCAGCAGCTCCCAAGGGGTCTATGGCTACACCTTC.

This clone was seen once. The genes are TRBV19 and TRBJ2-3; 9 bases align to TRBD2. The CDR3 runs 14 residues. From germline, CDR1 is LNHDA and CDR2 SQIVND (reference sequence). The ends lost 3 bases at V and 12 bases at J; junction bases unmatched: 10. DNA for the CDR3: TGTGCCAGTAGTATCCAGCTAGCGGGGTCCTCCCAGTATTTT. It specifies CASSIQLAGSSQYF.

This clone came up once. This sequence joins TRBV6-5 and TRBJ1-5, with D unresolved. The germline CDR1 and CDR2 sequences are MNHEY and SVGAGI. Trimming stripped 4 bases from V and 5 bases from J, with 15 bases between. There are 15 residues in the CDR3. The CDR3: CASSSVGVADQPQHF. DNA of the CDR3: TGTGCCAGCAGTTCCGTGGGCGTTGCTGATCAGCCCCAGCATTTT.

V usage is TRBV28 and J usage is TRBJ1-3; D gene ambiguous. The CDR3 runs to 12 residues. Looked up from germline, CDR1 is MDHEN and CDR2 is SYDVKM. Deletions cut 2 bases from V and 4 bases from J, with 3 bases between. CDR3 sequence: CASSLTGNTIYF. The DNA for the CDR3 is TGTGCCAGCAGTTTAACAGGAAACACCATATATTTT.

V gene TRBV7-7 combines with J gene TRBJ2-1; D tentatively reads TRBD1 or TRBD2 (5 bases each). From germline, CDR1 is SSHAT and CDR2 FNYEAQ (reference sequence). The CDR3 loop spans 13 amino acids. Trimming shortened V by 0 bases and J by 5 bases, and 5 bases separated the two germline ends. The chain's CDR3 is CASSLAGDNEQFF. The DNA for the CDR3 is TGTGCCAGCAGCTTAGCGGGGGACAATGAGCAGTTCTTC.

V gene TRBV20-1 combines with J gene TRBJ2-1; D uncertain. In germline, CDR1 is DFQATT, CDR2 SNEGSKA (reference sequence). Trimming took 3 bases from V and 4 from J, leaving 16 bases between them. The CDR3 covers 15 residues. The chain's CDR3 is CSASGPDHSYNEQFF. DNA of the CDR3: TGCAGTGCTAGTGGGCCCGATCATTCTTACAATGAGCAGTTCTTC.

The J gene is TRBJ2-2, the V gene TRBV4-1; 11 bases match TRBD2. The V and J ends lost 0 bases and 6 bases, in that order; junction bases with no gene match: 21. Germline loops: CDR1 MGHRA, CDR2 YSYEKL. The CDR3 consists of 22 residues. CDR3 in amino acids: CASSQDPLGTSGLGVRAGELFF. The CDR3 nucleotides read TGCGCCAGCAGCCAAGATCCCCTGGGGACTAGCGGTTTAGGGGTCCGGGCCGGGGAGCTGTTTTTT.

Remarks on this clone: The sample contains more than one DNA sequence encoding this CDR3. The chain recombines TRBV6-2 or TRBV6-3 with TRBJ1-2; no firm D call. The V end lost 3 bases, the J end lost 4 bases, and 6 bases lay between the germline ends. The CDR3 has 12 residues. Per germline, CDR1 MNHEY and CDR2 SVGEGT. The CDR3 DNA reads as TGTGCCAGCAGTTATGGTTCCTATGGCTACACCTTC. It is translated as CASSYGSYGYTF.

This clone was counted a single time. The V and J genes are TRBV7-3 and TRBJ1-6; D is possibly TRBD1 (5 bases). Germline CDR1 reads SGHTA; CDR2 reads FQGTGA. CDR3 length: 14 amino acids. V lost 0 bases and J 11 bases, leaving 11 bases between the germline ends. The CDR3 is CASSLTGARTPLHF. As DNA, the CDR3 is TGTGCCAGCAGCTTAACAGGGGCCCGGACACCCCTCCACTTT.

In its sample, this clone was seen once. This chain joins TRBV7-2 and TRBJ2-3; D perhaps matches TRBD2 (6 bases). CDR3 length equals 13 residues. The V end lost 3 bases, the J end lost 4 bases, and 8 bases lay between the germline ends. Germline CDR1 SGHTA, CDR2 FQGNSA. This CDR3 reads CASSFRLADTQYF. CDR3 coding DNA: TGTGCCAGCAGCTTTAGACTAGCAGATACGCAGTATTTT.

CDR3 region: CASSVELDSPLHF. The CDR3 nucleotides read TGTGCCAGCAGCGTAGAGTTAGATTCACCCCTCCACTTT. The chain combines TRBV9 with TRBJ1-6; no firm D call. Trimming left V 0 bases short and J 8 bases short, with 6 bases between. The CDR3 is 13 amino acids. Germline-derived CDR1 and CDR2 are SGDLS and YYNGEE.

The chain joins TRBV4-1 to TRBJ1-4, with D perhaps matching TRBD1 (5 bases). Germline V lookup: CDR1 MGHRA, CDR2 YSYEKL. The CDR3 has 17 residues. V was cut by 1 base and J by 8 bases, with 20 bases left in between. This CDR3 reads CASSQVPSPRQKEKLFF. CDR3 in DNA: TGCGCCAGCAGCCAAGTTCCCTCCCCGCGACAGAAAGAAAAACTGTTTTTT.

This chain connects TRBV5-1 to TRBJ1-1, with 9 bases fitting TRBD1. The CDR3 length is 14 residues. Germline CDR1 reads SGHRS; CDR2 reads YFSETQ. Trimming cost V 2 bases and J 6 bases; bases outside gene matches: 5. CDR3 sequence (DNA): TGCGCCAGCAGCTTATCACAGGGGGCCTCTGAAGCTTTCTTT. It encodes CASSLSQGASEAFF.

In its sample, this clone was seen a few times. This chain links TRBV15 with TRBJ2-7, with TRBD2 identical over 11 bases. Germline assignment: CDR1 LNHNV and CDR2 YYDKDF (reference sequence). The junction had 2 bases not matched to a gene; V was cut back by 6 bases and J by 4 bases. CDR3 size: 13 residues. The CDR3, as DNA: TGTGCCACCAGTAGGACTAGCGGGTACGAGCAGTACTTC. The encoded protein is CATSRTSGYEQYF.

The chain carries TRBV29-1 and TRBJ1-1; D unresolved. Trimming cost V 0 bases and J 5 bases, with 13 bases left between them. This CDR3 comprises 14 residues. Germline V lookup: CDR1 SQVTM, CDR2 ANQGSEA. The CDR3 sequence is CSVEDGVTGTEAFF. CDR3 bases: TGCAGCGTTGAAGACGGGGTGACTGGGACTGAAGCTTTCTTT.

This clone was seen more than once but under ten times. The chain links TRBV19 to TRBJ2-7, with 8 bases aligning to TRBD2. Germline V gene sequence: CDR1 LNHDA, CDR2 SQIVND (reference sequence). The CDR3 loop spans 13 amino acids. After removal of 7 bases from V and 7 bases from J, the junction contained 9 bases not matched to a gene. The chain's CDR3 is CASNTAGVGEQYF. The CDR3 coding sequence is TGTGCCAGTAACACAGCGGGGGTCGGGGAGCAGTACTTC. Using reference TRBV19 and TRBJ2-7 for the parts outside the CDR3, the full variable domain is DGGITQSPKYLFRKEGQNVTLSCEQNLNHDAMYWYRQDPGQGLRLIYYSQIVNDFQKGDIAEGYSVSREKKESFPLTVTSAQKNPTAFYLCASNTAGVGEQYFGPGTRLTVT.

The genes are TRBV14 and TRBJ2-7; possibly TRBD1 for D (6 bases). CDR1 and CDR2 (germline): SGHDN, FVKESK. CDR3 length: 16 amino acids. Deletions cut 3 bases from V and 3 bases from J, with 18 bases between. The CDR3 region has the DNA TGTGCCAGCAGCCAGGGGCCCCCGGGACACCACTACGAGCAGTACTTC. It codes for CASSQGPPGHHYEQYF.

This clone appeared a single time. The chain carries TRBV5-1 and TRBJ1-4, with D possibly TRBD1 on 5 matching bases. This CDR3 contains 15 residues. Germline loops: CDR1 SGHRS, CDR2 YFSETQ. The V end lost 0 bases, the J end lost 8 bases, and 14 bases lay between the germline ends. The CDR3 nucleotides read TGCGCCAGCAGCTTGGACGGCGGGGCGAGGGAAAAACTGTTTTTT. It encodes CASSLDGGAREKLFF.

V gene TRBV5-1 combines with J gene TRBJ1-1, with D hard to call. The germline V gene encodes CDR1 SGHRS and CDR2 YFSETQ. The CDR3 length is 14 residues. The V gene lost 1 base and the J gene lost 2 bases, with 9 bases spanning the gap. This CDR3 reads CASSLLRVNTEAFF. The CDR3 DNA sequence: TGCGCCAGCAGCTTGTTAAGGGTAAACACTGAAGCTTTCTTT.

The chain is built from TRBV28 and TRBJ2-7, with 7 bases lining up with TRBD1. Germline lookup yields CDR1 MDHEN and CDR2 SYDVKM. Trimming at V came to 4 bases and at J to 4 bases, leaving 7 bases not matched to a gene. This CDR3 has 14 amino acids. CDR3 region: CASSWGSRGYEQYF. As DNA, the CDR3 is TGTGCCAGCAGTTGGGGGAGCAGGGGGTACGAGCAGTACTTC. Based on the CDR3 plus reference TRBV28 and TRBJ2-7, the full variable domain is DVKVTQSSRYLVKRTGEKVFLECVQDMDHENMFWYRQDPGLGLRLIYFSYDVKMKEKGDIPEGYSVSREKKERFSLILESASTNQTSMYLCASSWGSRGYEQYFGPGTRLTVT.